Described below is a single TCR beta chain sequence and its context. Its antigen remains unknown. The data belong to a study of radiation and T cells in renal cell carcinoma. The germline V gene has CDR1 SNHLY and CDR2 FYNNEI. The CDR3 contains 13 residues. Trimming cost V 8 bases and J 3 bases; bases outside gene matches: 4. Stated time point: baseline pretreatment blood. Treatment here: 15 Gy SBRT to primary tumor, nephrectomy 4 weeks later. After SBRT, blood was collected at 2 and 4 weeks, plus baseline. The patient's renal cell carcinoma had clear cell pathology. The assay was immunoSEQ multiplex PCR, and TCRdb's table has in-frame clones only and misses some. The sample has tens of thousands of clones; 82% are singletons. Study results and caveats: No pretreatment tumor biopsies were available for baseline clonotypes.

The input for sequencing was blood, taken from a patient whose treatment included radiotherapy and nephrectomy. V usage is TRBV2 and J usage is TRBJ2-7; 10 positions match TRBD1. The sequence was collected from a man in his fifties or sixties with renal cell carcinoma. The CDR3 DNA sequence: TGTGCCAGCCGGACAGGGGGTAGCTACGAGCAGTACTTC. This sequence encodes CASRTGGSYEQYF. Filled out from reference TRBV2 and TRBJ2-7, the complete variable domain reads EPEVTQTPSHQVTQMGQEVILRCVPISNHLYFYWYRQILGQKVEFLVSFYNNEISEKSEIFDDQFSVERPDGSNFTLKIRSTKLEDSAMYFCASRTGGSYEQYFGPGTRLTVT.